The 11 T cell receptor beta chains presented below share a single source sample, sequenced in a study of preoperative IRX-2 immunotherapy in early breast cancer. The treatment was: preoperative locoregional IRX-2 cytokine immunotherapy. TCRdb keeps only in-frame clones here, not all; method: immunoSEQ multiplex PCR. The profile shows around 25,000 clones, around nine tenths of them singletons. This specimen was tumor tissue, taken after IRX-2 immunotherapy. The receptor source for this set is a human donor with breast cancer.

This chain joins TRBV28 and TRBJ2-3; TRBD1 agrees at 7 bases. CDR3 size: 14 residues. V shed 5 bases, J shed 2 bases, and the junction held 4 bases outside the gene matches. Per the germline V gene, CDR1 is MDHEN and CDR2 is SYDVKM. CDR3 nucleotide sequence: TGTGCCAGCAGTCCCGGACAGGTCACAGATACGCAGTATTTT. Protein sequence: CASSPGQVTDTQYF.

The chain is built from TRBV6-1 and TRBJ1-5, with 8 bases that match TRBD1. CDR3 length: 11 residues. Germline loops: CDR1 MNHNS, CDR2 SASEGT. With V trimmed by 5 bases and J by 11 bases, 2 bases remained unmatched. CDR3 nucleotide sequence: TGTGCCAGCAGTACAGGGGGGGCCCAGCATTTT. It encodes CASSTGGAQHF.

This clone was seen just once. The gene calls are TRBV10-3 and TRBJ2-4, with 12 nucleotides matching TRBD2. CDR1 is ENHRY, CDR2 SYGVKD, per germline. Losses at the gene ends were 2 bases for V and 4 bases for J; bases not matched to a gene: 12. The CDR3 has 19 amino acids. CDR3 nucleotides: TGTGCCATCAGTGAGAAAGCGGCTAGCGGGGGGGGACAGAAAAACATTCAGTACTTC. This sequence encodes CAISEKAASGGGQKNIQYF.

The rearrangement uses TRBV5-4 and TRBJ2-2; 10 nucleotides align to TRBD1. CDR1 and CDR2 from the germline V gene are SGHNT and YYREEE (reference sequence). The V segment lost 4 bases and the J segment 3 bases; nucleotides outside the gene matches: 3. This CDR3 has 15 residues. The CDR3 protein is CASSPTGGDTGELFF. DNA of the CDR3: TGTGCCAGCAGCCCGACAGGGGGCGACACCGGGGAGCTGTTTTTT.

The chain joins TRBV5-1 to TRBJ2-3; 14 bases align to TRBD2. Germline V CDR1 and CDR2: SGHRS, YFSETQ. V lost 3 bases to trimming and J lost 5 bases; unmatched junction nucleotides: 5. The CDR3 totals 16 residues. The CDR3 DNA is TGCGCCAGCAGCTCCGGGACTAGCGGGGGTAGAGATACGCAGTATTTT. It translates to CASSSGTSGGRDTQYF.

This chain joins TRBV11-3 and TRBJ2-1; D ambiguous. The CDR3 is made up of 16 amino acids. The V gene's germline CDR1 is SGHNT and CDR2 YENEEA. With 4 bases removed from V and 0 bases from J, the gap between germline ends came to 13 bases. For the CDR3, the DNA is TGTGCCAGCAGCTCCAATCACCCCAGCTCCTACAATGAGCAGTTCTTC. This encodes CASSSNHPSSYNEQFF.

This clone was seen only a few times. V is TRBV7-9 and J is TRBJ1-1; tentatively, D is TRBD1 (5 bases). The CDR3 has 12 amino acids. Trimming took off 5 bases at V and 7 bases at J, with 11 bases between the two ends. Germline CDR1 reads SEHNR; CDR2 reads FQNEAQ (reference sequence). The CDR3 DNA sequence: TGTGCCAGCAGCCGCCAGGGCCTTGAAGCTTTCTTT. Translated: CASSRQGLEAFF.

The gene calls are TRBV11-2 and TRBJ2-7; a weak D match, TRBD1 (5 bases). Trimming stripped 2 bases from V and 3 bases from J, with 11 bases between. The germline CDR1 and CDR2 sequences are SGHAT and FQNNGV. The CDR3 runs to 14 residues. The CDR3, as DNA: TGTGCCAGCAGCTTATCAGACAGTAACTACGAGCAGTACGTC. Its translation: CASSLSDSNYEQYV.

The rearrangement uses TRBV5-1 and TRBJ1-1, with unresolved D. The germline V gene encodes CDR1 SGHRS and CDR2 YFSETQ. This CDR3 is 13 amino acids long. V lost 0 bases, J lost 0 bases, and 3 bases lay in between. The CDR3 DNA reads as TGCGCCAGCAGCTTGGCAGTGAACACTGAAGCTTTCTTT. It yields the protein CASSLAVNTEAFF.

The V call is TRBV5-4, the J call TRBJ1-6; TRBD1 might be the D (6 bases). The CDR3 totals 14 residues. V lost 6 bases and J lost 4, with 11 bases in between. The V gene's germline CDR1 is SGHNT and CDR2 YYREEE (reference sequence). CDR3 nucleotide sequence: TGTGCCAGCAACTTACAGGGTTATAATTCACCCCTCCACTTT. Translation gives CASNLQGYNSPLHF.

This sequence joins TRBV2 and TRBJ1-1, with a possible D match to TRBD1 (5 bases). The CDR3 spans 13 residues. Germline CDR1 is SNHLY and CDR2 is FYNNEI. Trimming pared 7 bases from V and 3 bases from J, leaving 12 bases between. The CDR3 spells CASIFRVYTEAFF. Here the CDR3 DNA reads TGTGCCAGCATCTTCAGGGTGTACACTGAAGCTTTCTTT.